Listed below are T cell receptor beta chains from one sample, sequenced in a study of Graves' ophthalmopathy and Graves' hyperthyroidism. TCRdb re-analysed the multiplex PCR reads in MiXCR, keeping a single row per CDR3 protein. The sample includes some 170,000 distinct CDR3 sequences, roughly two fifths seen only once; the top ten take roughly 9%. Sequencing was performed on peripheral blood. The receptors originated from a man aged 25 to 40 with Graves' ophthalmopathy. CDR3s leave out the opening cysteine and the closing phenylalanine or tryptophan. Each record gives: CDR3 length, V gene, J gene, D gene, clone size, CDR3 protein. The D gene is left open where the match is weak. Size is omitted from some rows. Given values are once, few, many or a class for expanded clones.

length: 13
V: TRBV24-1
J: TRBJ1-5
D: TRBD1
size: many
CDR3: ATGQGGSSNQPQH

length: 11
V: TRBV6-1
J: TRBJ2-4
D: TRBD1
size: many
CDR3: ASSPTGSPIQY

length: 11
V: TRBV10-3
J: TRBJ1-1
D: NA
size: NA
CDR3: AKSTGLNTEAF

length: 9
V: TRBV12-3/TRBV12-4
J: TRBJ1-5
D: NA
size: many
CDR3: ASGTHQPQH

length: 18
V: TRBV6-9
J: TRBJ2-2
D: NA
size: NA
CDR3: ASSYSTGPDERSVPGELF

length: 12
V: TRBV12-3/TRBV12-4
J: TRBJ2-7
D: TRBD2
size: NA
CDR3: ASSQTSGDYEQY

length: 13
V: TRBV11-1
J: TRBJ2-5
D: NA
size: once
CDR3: ASSLFWGLEETQY

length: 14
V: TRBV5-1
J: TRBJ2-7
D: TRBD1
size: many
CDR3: ASSLDVRGPIYEQY

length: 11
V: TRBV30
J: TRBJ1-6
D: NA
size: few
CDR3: AWSVDRDSPLH

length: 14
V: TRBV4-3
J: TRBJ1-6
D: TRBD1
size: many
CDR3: ASSQEGGTGGSPLH

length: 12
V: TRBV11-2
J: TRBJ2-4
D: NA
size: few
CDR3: ASSLALAKNIQY

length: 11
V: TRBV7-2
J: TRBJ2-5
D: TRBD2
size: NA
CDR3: ASRPAGGETQY

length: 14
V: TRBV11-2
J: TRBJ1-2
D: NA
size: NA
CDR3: ASSSGTTANNYGYA

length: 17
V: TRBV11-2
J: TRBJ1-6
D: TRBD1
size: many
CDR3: ASSQRTGGFGPYNSPLH

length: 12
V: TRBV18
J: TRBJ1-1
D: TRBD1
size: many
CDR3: ASSPGQLNTEAF

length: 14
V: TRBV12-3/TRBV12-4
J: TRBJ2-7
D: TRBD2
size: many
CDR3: ASRIAGASLLGEQY

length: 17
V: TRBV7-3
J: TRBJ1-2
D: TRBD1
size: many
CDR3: ASSLTRQGRARSNYGYT

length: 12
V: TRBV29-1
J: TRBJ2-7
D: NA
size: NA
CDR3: SVVADRISYEQY

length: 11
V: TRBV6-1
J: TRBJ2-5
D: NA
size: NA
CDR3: ASRGPRVETQY

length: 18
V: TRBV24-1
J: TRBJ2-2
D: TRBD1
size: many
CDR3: ATSDMRRDRGAMDTGELF

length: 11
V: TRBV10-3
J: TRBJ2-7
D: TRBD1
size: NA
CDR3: AIQAGQDYEQY

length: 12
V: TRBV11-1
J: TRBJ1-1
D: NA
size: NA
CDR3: ACGGPRMNTEAF

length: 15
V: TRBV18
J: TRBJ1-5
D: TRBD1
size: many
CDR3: ASSPKKRTGINQPQH

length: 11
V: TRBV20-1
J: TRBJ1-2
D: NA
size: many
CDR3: SARDRSPYGYT

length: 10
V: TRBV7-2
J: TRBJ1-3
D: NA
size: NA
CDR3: ASSARGLNSL

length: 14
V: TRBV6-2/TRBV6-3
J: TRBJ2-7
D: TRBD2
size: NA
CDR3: ASSYSTWEGLYEQY

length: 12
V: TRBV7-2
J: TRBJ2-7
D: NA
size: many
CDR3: ASSLLGATYEQY

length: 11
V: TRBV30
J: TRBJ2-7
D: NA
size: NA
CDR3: AWKLGNQYEQY

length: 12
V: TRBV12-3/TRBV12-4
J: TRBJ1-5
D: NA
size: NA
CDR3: ASSFGAGDQPQH